Below, 18 T cell receptor beta chains from the same sample are listed, as sequenced in a study of T-cell reconstitution after alpha-beta-depleted transplantation in children (dated by TCRdb to the mid-2010s). The library was built by means of PCR. TCRdb shows the sequencer as Illumina HiSeq 2500. Molecular barcoding was employed in the preparation of TCR libraries, with unique molecular identifiers being used to normalize TCRbeta repertoire quantification. Through fastp at Q25 and MiXCR, TCRdb rebuilt clones from the public reads, retaining in-frame beta chains. All rows with the same CDR3 protein become a single entry with the most common DNA and genes. This sample comprises 420,000 or so distinct CDR3 sequences, 11% of them detected only once. The ten largest clones capture 4.5% to 6% of the sample. The sequences come from PBMCs from the stem cell graft donor, collected from the stem cell graft. These receptor sequences come from a human donor who donated a stem cell graft to a child with acute myeloid leukemia.

The chain carries TRBV20-1 and TRBJ1-6; 7 nucleotides line up with TRBD1. CDR3 length: 13 residues. CDR1 and CDR2 (germline): DFQATT, SNEGSKA (reference sequence). The V and J ends lost 6 bases and 7 bases, in that order; junction bases with no gene match: 6. CDR3 DNA: TGCAGTGCCCTGGACAGGCGGAATTCACCCCTCCACTTT. It specifies CSALDRRNSPLHF.

The gene calls are TRBV4-1 and TRBJ2-1, with a possible D match to TRBD1 (6 bases). Trimming cost V 0 bases and J 4 bases, with 10 bases left between them. The CDR3 extends over 15 amino acids. The germline V gene has CDR1 MGHRA and CDR2 YSYEKL. The CDR3 region is CASSQEGTKYNEQFF. DNA of the CDR3: TGCGCCAGCAGCCAAGAAGGGACAAAATACAATGAGCAGTTCTTC.

This chain connects TRBV20-1 to TRBJ2-1; 7 nucleotides match TRBD1. The V gene's germline CDR1 is DFQATT and CDR2 SNEGSKA (reference sequence). The V gene end was trimmed by 1 base and the J gene end by 2 bases; junction bases not matched to a gene: 5. The CDR3 length is 15 residues. In DNA, the CDR3 is TGCAGTGCTAGAGTTTCAGGACAGGCCTACAATGAGCAGTTCTTC. Encoded protein: CSARVSGQAYNEQFF.

Comments on this clonotype: This clone may be a read error of a much larger clone one base away. This rearrangement joins TRBV29-1 to TRBJ1-3; D gene unclear. This CDR3 is 14 amino acids long. Germline V gene data show CDR1 as SQVTM and CDR2 as ANQGSEA. The CDR3: CSAEEVYSGNTIYF. The CDR3 nucleotides are TGCAGCGCTGAAGAAGTGTACAGTGGAAACACCATATATTTT.

The chain employs TRBV27 and TRBJ2-3, with D perhaps matching TRBD2 (7 bases). Germline V gives CDR1 MNHEY, CDR2 SMNVEV (reference sequence). V lost 11 bases to trimming and J lost 8 bases, with 20 bases between them. The CDR3 covers 13 residues. CDR3 DNA sequence: TGTGCCGCCGGACTATCCGCGGGGGCTACGCAGTATTTT. Amino acids: CAAGLSAGATQYF.

The chain joins TRBV21-1 to TRBJ2-2. TRBV21-1 has pseudogene status. The CDR3 runs to 15 residues. CDR3 sequence: CASSKDPKNTGELFF. CDR3 DNA sequence: TGTGCCAGCTCCAAAGACCCAAAGAACACCGGGGAGCTGTTTTTT.

This clonotype was seen only a few times. This rearrangement joins TRBV20-1 to TRBJ2-4, with D possibly being TRBD1 (5 bases). The CDR3 consists of 15 residues. Germline CDR1 is DFQATT and CDR2 is SNEGSKA (reference sequence). Trimming cost V 3 bases and J 3 bases, with 15 bases left between them. As DNA, the CDR3 is TGCAGTGCTAGGCGCAGGGCCGATGGCAAAAACATTCAGTACTTC. Translation gives CSARRRADGKNIQYF.

This chain uses TRBV5-1 with TRBJ2-5, with 8 bases matching TRBD2. The V and J ends lost 5 bases and 2 bases, in that order; junction bases with no gene match: 8. Germline CDR1 and CDR2: SGHRS and YFSETQ. The CDR3 sequence is 15 residues long. In nucleotides, the CDR3 is TGCGCCAGCAGTTCCCAGCGGGGGCCGCAAGAGACCCAGTACTTC. This encodes CASSSQRGPQETQYF.

This clonotype has just a few counts. The rearrangement uses TRBV5-1 and TRBJ2-4, with no clear D. The CDR3 runs to 15 residues. Trimming shortened V by 5 bases and J by 6 bases, and 18 bases separated the two germline ends. Germline V CDR1 and CDR2: SGHRS, YFSETQ. The CDR3 is CASSLTGLPGNIQYF. The CDR3 region has the DNA TGCGCCAGCAGTTTAACCGGGCTCCCGGGAAACATTCAGTACTTC.

This clonotype was seen only a few times. This chain links TRBV11-2 with TRBJ2-5; D remains unclear. There are 12 residues in the CDR3. V lost 3 bases, J lost 5 bases, and 7 bases lay in between. Germline lookup yields CDR1 SGHAT and CDR2 FQNNGV. CDR3: CASSFKLETQYF. CDR3 coding DNA: TGTGCCAGCAGCTTTAAACTGGAGACCCAGTACTTC.

V usage is TRBV5-6 and J usage is TRBJ1-1; D may be TRBD1 (6 bases). CDR1 SGHDT and CDR2 YYEEEE come from the germline V gene. This CDR3 has 16 amino acids. The V and J ends lost 4 bases and 3 bases respectively, with 19 bases between them. CDR3 loop: CASSPQFRGRYTEAFF. Written as DNA, the CDR3 is TGTGCCAGCAGCCCCCAGTTCAGGGGTAGATACACTGAAGCTTTCTTT.

This clonotype was seen a handful of times. The rearrangement uses TRBV5-1 and TRBJ2-1; 12 bases map to TRBD2. Germline values: CDR1 SGHRS, CDR2 YFSETQ. CDR3 length: 15 residues. Unmatched junction bases numbered 3, after V lost 3 bases and J lost 5 bases. The CDR3 nucleotides read TGCGCCAGCAGCTATACTAGCGGGGGGCACAATGAGCAGTTCTTC. This translates into CASSYTSGGHNEQFF.

The genes are TRBV29-1 and TRBJ2-1; unclear D gene. CDR3 size: 17 residues. Trimming stripped 4 bases from V and 0 bases from J, with 19 bases between. The germline V gene encodes CDR1 SQVTM and CDR2 ANQGSEA. In nucleotides, the CDR3 is TGCAGCGTTGGGAACGATAAGGGCCCAAGCTCCTACAATGAGCAGTTCTTC. It is translated as CSVGNDKGPSSYNEQFF.

This clonotype was observed a few times. The chain combines TRBV20-1 with TRBJ2-3; TRBD2 agrees at 11 bases. The CDR3 extends over 15 amino acids. Germline V gives CDR1 DFQATT, CDR2 SNEGSKA (reference sequence). V was pared by 3 bases and J by 2 bases, with 4 bases of the junction left unmatched. The CDR3 coding sequence is TGCAGTGCTAGGACTAGCGGGGAGTACACAGATACGCAGTATTTT. It encodes CSARTSGEYTDTQYF.

This clonotype was seen repeatedly, ten times or more. The rearrangement joins TRBV20-1 to TRBJ2-7; 9 bases fit TRBD1. V gave up 6 bases and J gave up 4 bases; unmatched junction bases: 4. Per germline, CDR1 DFQATT and CDR2 SNEGSKA (reference sequence). The CDR3 has 12 amino acids. CDR3 sequence: CSAGGQGYEQYF. The CDR3 DNA follows: TGCAGTGCAGGAGGACAGGGGTACGAGCAGTACTTC.

This clonotype was picked up a small number of times. The chain combines TRBV7-8 with TRBJ2-6, with unresolved D. Germline CDR1 SGHVS, CDR2 FQNEAQ. The CDR3 totals 15 residues. Between the trimmed V and J ends, which lost 5 bases and 0 bases, there was a span of 8 bases. CDR3 nucleotides: TGTGCCAGCAGCCCCGCCTTCTCTGGGGCCAACGTCCTGACTTTC. Amino acids: CASSPAFSGANVLTF.

V and J are TRBV15 and TRBJ2-7; D is uncertain. The CDR3 consists of 13 residues. The V gene lost 1 base and the J gene lost 2 bases, with 6 bases spanning the gap. The germline V gene encodes CDR1 LNHNV and CDR2 YYDKDF (reference sequence). The CDR3 protein is CATSRAATYEQYF. The DNA of the CDR3 is TGTGCCACCAGCAGAGCGGCCACCTACGAGCAGTACTTC.

This clonotype has a handful of counts. This rearrangement joins TRBV20-1 to TRBJ2-1; 8 bases line up with TRBD2. Trimming cost V 5 bases and J 1 base; bases outside gene matches: 4. Germline V gene sequence: CDR1 DFQATT, CDR2 SNEGSKA (reference sequence). The CDR3 is 14 residues long. In nucleotides, the CDR3 is TGCAGTGCTGATTCTAGCGGGTCCTACAATGAGCAGTTCTTC. Amino acid sequence: CSADSSGSYNEQFF.